The clone carrying this T cell receptor beta chain was recorded a few times. TCRdb reprocessed the RT-PCR reads via MiXCR and lists one record per CDR3 protein. This table holds roughly 650,000 distinct CDR3 sequences, roughly 14% found once. The data stem from a study of response to subunit inactivated influenza vaccine. Germline loops: CDR1 MDHEN, CDR2 SYDVKM. There are 19 residues in the CDR3. The ends lost 3 bases at V and 7 bases at J; junction bases unmatched: 18. The chain carries TRBV28 and TRBJ2-2, with 9 bases that match TRBD2. The starting material was PBMCs from blood, obtained approximately 12 days after vaccination. This receptor was identified in a man aged 50-59 years who received an inactivated influenza vaccine. CDR3 sequence: CASSLPLPAGGLAGGELFF. The CDR3 DNA sequence: TGTGCCAGCAGTTTGCCCCTTCCAGCGGGAGGTCTAGCGGGCGGGGAGCTGTTTTTT.